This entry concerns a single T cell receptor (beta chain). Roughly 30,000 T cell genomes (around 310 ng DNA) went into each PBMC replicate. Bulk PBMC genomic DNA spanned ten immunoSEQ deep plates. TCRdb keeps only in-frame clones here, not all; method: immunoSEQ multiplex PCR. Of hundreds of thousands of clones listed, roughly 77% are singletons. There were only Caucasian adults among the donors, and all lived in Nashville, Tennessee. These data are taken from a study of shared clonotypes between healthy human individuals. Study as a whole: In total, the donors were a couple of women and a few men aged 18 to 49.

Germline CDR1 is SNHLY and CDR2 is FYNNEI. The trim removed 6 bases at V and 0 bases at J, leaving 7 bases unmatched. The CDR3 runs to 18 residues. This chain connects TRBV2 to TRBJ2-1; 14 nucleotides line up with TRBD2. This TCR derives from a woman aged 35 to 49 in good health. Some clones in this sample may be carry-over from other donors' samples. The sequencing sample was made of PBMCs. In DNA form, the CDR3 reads TGTGCCAGCAGCCCGGGACTAGCGGGAGTCAGCTCCTACAATGAGCAGTTCTTC. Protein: CASSPGLAGVSSYNEQFF. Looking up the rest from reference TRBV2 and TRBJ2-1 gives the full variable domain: EPEVTQTPSHQVTQMGQEVILRCVPISNHLYFYWYRQILGQKVEFLVSFYNNEISEKSEIFDDQFSVERPDGSNFTLKIRSTKLEDSAMYFCASSPGLAGVSSYNEQFFGPGTRLTVL.